This T cell receptor (beta chain) was observed in a study of CD8 T cells in Susac syndrome. The authors reverse transcribed roughly 0.5 to 1 ug RNA with random hexamers. MiXCR was run by TCRdb on the immunoSEQ multiplex PCR reads, yielding one entry per CDR3 protein. The sample lists 150,000 to 200,000 distinct CDR3 sequences; just under 95% were seen once. For this clonotype: Mismatch with germline at one junction end may stem from a read error.

From blood CD8+ and CD4+ T cells, TCR beta sequences were generated. The CDR3 totals 14 residues. Germline values: CDR1 SQVTM, CDR2 ANQGSEA. Sequencing input: CD4+ T cells from PBMCs. The chain is built from TRBV29-1 and TRBJ2-6; D remains unclear. This TCR was recovered from a human donor in good health. CDR3 in amino acids: CSVGSSSGDNVLTF. The CDR3 DNA reads as TGCAGCGTTGGGTCGTCTTCTGGGGACAACGTCCTGACTTTC.